This T cell receptor (beta chain) is from a study of T cell changes during pregnancy in multiple sclerosis. TCRdb keeps only in-frame clones here, not all; method: immunoSEQ multiplex PCR. The data hold 40,000 or so clones, with 91% observed a single time. V shed 4 bases and J shed 6 bases, with 27 bases lying between them. This CDR3 has 18 residues. From germline, CDR1 is KGHSH and CDR2 LQKENI. The sequenced sample was CD4+ T cells from peripheral blood mononuclear cells, obtained in the third trimester of pregnancy. V is TRBV18 and J is TRBJ1-2; no clear D gene. The TCR originated in a female donor in good health, enrolled as a control in a pregnancy study. The CDR3 DNA follows: TGTGCCAGCTCACGAAACCGGGGTATGGAGACTAAAGGTGATGGCTACACCTTC. Its translation is CASSRNRGMETKGDGYTF.